These 22 T cell receptor beta chains came from one sample sequenced in a study of T cell responses to AZD1222 COVID-19 vaccine. Method: immunoSEQ multiplex PCR; TCRdb's copy keeps in-frame clones and lacks some. The profile shows about 130,000 clones, 80% to 95% of them singletons. The sequences come from peripheral blood, collected on day 0 of MenACWY control vaccination. The receptors stem from an adult in good health.

This rearrangement joins TRBV19 to TRBJ2-5; D possibly corresponds to TRBD2 (5 bases). Germline V lookup: CDR1 LNHDA, CDR2 SQIVND (reference sequence). The V gene lost 3 bases and the J gene lost 5 bases, with 16 bases spanning the gap. This CDR3 contains 15 residues. As DNA, the CDR3 is TGTGCCAGTAGTATTGGTCTAGCACTATCCGAGACCCAGTACTTC. Its translation is CASSIGLALSETQYF.

This chain joins TRBV11-3 and TRBJ1-1; D not resolved. The CDR3 spans 15 residues. CDR1 is SGHNT, CDR2 YENEEA, per germline. The V end was cut by 0 bases, the J end by 0 bases, with 8 bases between. The CDR3 sequence: CASSLDVLVNTEAFF. The CDR3 nucleotides read TGTGCCAGCAGCTTAGATGTATTGGTGAACACTGAAGCTTTCTTT.

This clone has only one observation. The genes are TRBV11-2 and TRBJ2-3; 12 bases agree with TRBD2. The V and J ends lost 6 bases and 2 bases, in that order; junction bases with no gene match: 12. The CDR3 spans 18 residues. Germline values: CDR1 SGHAT, CDR2 FQNNGV. In DNA form, the CDR3 reads TGTGCCAGCAGTCCCCTAGCGGGAGGGCCGGGGCTCACAGATACGCAGTATTTT. This sequence encodes CASSPLAGGPGLTDTQYF.

This chain joins TRBV7-6 and TRBJ2-1; perhaps D is TRBD1 or TRBD2 (5 bases each). V was cut by 5 bases and J by 4 bases, with 12 bases left in between. The CDR3 runs 14 residues. Germline V gives CDR1 SGHVS, CDR2 FNYEAQ. The CDR3 loop reads CASSAQGGYNEQFF. The CDR3 bases are TGTGCCAGCAGCGCCCAGGGCGGGTACAATGAGCAGTTCTTC. The variable domain in full, with the rest retrieved from reference TRBV7-6 and TRBJ2-1, is GAGVSQSPRYKVTKRGQDVALRCDPISGHVSLYWYRQALGQGPEFLTYFNYEAQQDKSGLPNDRFSAERPEGSISTLTIQRTEQRDSAMYRCASSAQGGYNEQFFGPGTRLTVL.

The CDR3: CASSQDAGISPLHF. CDR3 bases: TGTGCCAGCAGCCAGGATGCAGGGATTTCACCCCTCCACTTT. The chain employs TRBV3-1 (or the pseudogene TRBV3-2) and TRBJ1-6, with TRBD1 as a possible D gene (5 bases). V was clipped by 3 bases and J by 9 bases, with 12 bases between them. Germline V gene sequence: CDR1 LGHDT, CDR2 YNNKEL (reference sequence). This CDR3 has 14 amino acids.

The V and J genes are TRBV19 and TRBJ2-7; tentatively, D is TRBD1 or TRBD2 (5 bases each). The CDR3 sequence is 14 residues long. Trimming pared 5 bases from V and 6 bases from J, leaving 17 bases between. The germline CDR1 and CDR2 sequences are LNHDA and SQIVND (reference sequence). The CDR3 DNA is TGTGCCAGTAGTGGACACGGACGAGGGATCGAGCAGTACTTC. It codes for CASSGHGRGIEQYF.

The chain uses TRBV3-1 (or the pseudogene TRBV3-2) and TRBJ2-1; a possible D gene is TRBD2 (6 bases). Trimming removed 4 bases from V and 4 bases from J, with 14 bases in between. Germline lookup yields CDR1 LGHDT and CDR2 YNNKEL (reference sequence). The CDR3 has 15 residues. The CDR3 protein is CASSRAGRGYNEQFF. In DNA, the CDR3 is TGTGCCAGCAGCCGGGCGGGACGGGGTTACAATGAGCAGTTCTTC.

V usage is TRBV7-8 and J usage is TRBJ1-6; tentative D call: TRBD1 (6 bases). The CDR3 spans 15 residues. Germline V gene data show CDR1 as SGHVS and CDR2 as FQNEAQ. V gave up 2 bases and J gave up 8 bases, with 13 bases separating them. CDR3 sequence (DNA): TGTGCCAGCAGCTTAAGGGCGGGACAATATTCACCCCTCCACTTT. Amino acid sequence: CASSLRAGQYSPLHF.

The rearrangement uses TRBV6-5 and TRBJ1-1, with D perhaps matching TRBD1 (6 bases). Trimming cost V 7 bases and J 6 bases, with 18 bases left between them. This CDR3 has 14 amino acids. Per germline, CDR1 MNHEY and CDR2 SVGAGI. The CDR3 spells CASTTRAGAAEAFF. The CDR3 DNA follows: TGTGCCAGCACGACCCGGGCGGGGGCGGCTGAAGCTTTCTTT.

The CDR3 nucleotides are TGTGCCAGTAGTATTATTTGGGGGGGGCAGGAGACCCAGTACTTC. Its translation is CASSIIWGGQETQYF. The V call is TRBV19, the J call TRBJ2-5; a possible D gene is TRBD2 (7 bases). With 3 bases removed from V and 5 bases from J, the gap between germline ends came to 16 bases. CDR3 size: 15 residues. Per germline, CDR1 LNHDA and CDR2 SQIVND (reference sequence).

V gene TRBV29-1 combines with J gene TRBJ1-4; TRBD1 aligns across 7 bases. The V and J ends lost 6 bases and 8 bases, in that order; junction bases with no gene match: 9. Germline values: CDR1 SQVTM, CDR2 ANQGSEA. The CDR3 covers 13 residues. The CDR3 sequence: CSVGGRGDEKLFF. CDR3 in DNA: TGCAGCGTCGGAGGCAGGGGGGACGAAAAACTGTTTTTT.

This chain links TRBV24-1 with TRBJ2-1; 7 bases match TRBD2. Germline-derived CDR1 and CDR2 are KGHDR and SFDVKD. V trimming: 4 bases; J trimming: 5 bases; junction bases outside the gene matches: 13. CDR3 length equals 17 residues. CDR3 sequence: CATSETTIAGVDNEQFF. CDR3 coding DNA: TGTGCCACCAGTGAGACCACAATAGCGGGCGTGGACAATGAGCAGTTCTTC.

The V gene is TRBV28, the J gene TRBJ1-5; tentative D call: TRBD1 (5 bases). The germline V gene has CDR1 MDHEN and CDR2 SYDVKM. V was trimmed by 6 bases and J by 1 base, leaving 16 bases between them. The CDR3 has 16 residues. CDR3 loop: CASSRLGQKSNQPQHF. CDR3 in DNA: TGTGCCAGCAGCCGGTTAGGACAAAAAAGCAATCAGCCCCAGCATTTT. Combining the CDR3 with reference TRBV28 and TRBJ1-5 gives the whole variable domain DVKVTQSSRYLVKRTGEKVFLECVQDMDHENMFWYRQDPGLGLRLIYFSYDVKMKEKGDIPEGYSVSREKKERFSLILESASTNQTSMYLCASSRLGQKSNQPQHFGDGTRLSIL.

The genes are TRBV28 and TRBJ1-2; D possibly corresponds to TRBD1 (5 bases). Trimming removed 9 bases from V and 2 bases from J, with 13 bases in between. CDR3 length: 13 amino acids. Germline CDR1 MDHEN, CDR2 SYDVKM. In DNA form, the CDR3 reads TGTGCCAGTCTCCAGGGAGTGAACTATGGCTACACCTTC. Its protein is CASLQGVNYGYTF.

The V call is TRBV7-2, the J call TRBJ1-4; 9 positions agree with TRBD1. V gave up 5 bases and J gave up 3 bases; unmatched junction bases: 4. The CDR3 has 15 residues. Germline V gene sequence: CDR1 SGHTA, CDR2 FQGNSA. CDR3 in amino acids: CASSRDRAANEKLFF. CDR3 coding DNA: TGTGCCAGCAGCAGGGACAGGGCGGCTAATGAAAAACTGTTTTTT.

V gene TRBV7-6 combines with J gene TRBJ2-2; 8 nucleotides line up with TRBD1. The ends lost 3 bases at V and 6 bases at J; junction bases unmatched: 6. The CDR3 loop spans 15 amino acids. Germline assignment: CDR1 SGHVS and CDR2 FNYEAQ. DNA for the CDR3: TGTGCCAGCAGCTTGCGACAGGGGAGTCCCGGGGAGCTGTTTTTT. This translates into CASSLRQGSPGELFF.

This chain connects TRBV28 to TRBJ2-7, with 8 bases that match TRBD1. CDR1 and CDR2 from the germline V gene are MDHEN and SYDVKM. The CDR3 loop spans 15 amino acids. The ends lost 7 bases at V and 2 bases at J; junction bases unmatched: 10. CDR3 sequence reads: CASTLLGTGPYEQYF. CDR3 DNA: TGTGCCAGCACCCTCTTGGGGACAGGCCCCTACGAGCAGTACTTC.

The sample holds a few counts of this clone. The gene calls are TRBV9 and TRBJ1-6, with 8 bases aligning to TRBD1. The ends lost 2 bases at V and 5 bases at J; junction bases unmatched: 0. The CDR3 contains 14 residues. CDR1 SGDLS and CDR2 YYNGEE come from the germline V gene. CDR3 in amino acids: CASSVDRDNSPLHF. The CDR3, as DNA: TGTGCCAGCAGCGTGGACAGGGATAATTCACCCCTCCACTTT.

This clone was observed once. The rearrangement uses TRBV28 and TRBJ2-6; TRBD1 matches 11 bases. Losses at the gene ends were 5 bases for V and 0 bases for J; bases not matched to a gene: 6. The CDR3 covers 18 residues. Germline CDR1 MDHEN, CDR2 SYDVKM. The CDR3 reads CASSGPGQGVSGANVLTF. The CDR3 DNA reads TGTGCCAGCAGTGGGCCGGGACAGGGGGTCTCTGGGGCCAACGTCCTGACTTTC.

The chain couples TRBV12-3 or TRBV12-4 to TRBJ2-5; D ambiguous. Trimming shortened V by 4 bases and J by 9 bases, and 12 bases separated the two germline ends. The CDR3 length is 12 residues. The chain's CDR3 is CASSSSSLAQYF. CDR3 DNA: TGTGCCAGCAGTTCCAGTTCCTTAGCCCAGTACTTC.

The rearrangement uses TRBV24-1 and TRBJ2-2; D remains unclear. The germline CDR1 and CDR2 sequences are KGHDR and SFDVKD. Trimming shortened V by 4 bases and J by 4 bases, and 9 bases separated the two germline ends. The CDR3 contains 14 residues. The CDR3 loop reads CATSDPYGTGELFF. For the CDR3, the DNA is TGTGCCACCAGTGACCCGTACGGCACCGGGGAGCTGTTTTTT.

The CDR3 spells CASSKWATGELFF. In DNA form, the CDR3 reads TGTGCCAGCTCCAAATGGGCCACCGGGGAGCTGTTTTTT. The chain uses TRBV12-3 or TRBV12-4 and TRBJ2-2; D gene unclear. This CDR3 has 13 amino acids. Trimming shortened V by 8 bases and J by 4 bases, and 11 bases separated the two germline ends.